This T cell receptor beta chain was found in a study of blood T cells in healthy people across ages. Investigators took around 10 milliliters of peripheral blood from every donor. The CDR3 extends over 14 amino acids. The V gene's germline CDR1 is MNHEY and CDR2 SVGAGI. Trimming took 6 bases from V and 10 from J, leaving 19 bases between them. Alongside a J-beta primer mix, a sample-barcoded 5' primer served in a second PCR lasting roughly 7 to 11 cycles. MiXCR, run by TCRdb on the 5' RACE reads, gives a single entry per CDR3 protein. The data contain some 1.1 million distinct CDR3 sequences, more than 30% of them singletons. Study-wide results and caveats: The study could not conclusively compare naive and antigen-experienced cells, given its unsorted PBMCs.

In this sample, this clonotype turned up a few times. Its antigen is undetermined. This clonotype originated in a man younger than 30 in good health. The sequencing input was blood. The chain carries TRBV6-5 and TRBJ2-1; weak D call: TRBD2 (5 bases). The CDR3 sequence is CASSRLRSGNEQFF. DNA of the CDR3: TGTGCCAGCAGCCGTTTAAGGTCGGGGAACGAGCAGTTCTTC.